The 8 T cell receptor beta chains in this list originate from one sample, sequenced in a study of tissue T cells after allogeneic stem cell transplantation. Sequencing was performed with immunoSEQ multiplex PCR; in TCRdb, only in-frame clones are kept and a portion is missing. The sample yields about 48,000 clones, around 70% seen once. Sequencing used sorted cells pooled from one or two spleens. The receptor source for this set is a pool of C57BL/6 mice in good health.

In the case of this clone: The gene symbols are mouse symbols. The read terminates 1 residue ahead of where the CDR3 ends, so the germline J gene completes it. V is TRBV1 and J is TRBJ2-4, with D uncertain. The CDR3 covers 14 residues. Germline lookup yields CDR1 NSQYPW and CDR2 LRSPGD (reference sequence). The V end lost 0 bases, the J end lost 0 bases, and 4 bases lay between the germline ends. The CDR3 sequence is CTCSADKSQNTLYF. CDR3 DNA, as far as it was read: TGCACCTGCAGTGCAGATAAAAGTCAAAACACCTTGTAC. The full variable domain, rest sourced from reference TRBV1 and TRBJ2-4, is VTLLEQNPRWRLVPRGQAVNLRCILKNSQYPWMSWYQQDLQKQLQWLFTLRSPGDKEVKSLPGADYLATRVTDTELRLQVANMSQGRTLYCTCSADKSQNTLYFGAGTRLSVL.

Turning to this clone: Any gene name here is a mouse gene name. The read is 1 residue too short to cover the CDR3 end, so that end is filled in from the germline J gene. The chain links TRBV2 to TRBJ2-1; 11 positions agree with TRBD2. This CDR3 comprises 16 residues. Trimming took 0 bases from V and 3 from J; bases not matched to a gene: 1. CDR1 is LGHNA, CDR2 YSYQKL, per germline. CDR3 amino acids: CASSQEGTGGYAEQFF. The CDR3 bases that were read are TGTGCCAGCAGCCAAGAGGGGACTGGGGGCTATGCTGAGCAGTTC.

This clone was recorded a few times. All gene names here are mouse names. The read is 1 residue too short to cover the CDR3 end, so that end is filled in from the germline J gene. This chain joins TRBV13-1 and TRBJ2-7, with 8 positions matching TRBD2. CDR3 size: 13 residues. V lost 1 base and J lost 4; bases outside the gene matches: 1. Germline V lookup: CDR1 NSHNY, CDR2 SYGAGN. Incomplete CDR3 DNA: TGTGCCAGCAGTGATTGGGGGGGGTATGAACAGTAC. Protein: CASSDWGGYEQY. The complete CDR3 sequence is CASSDWGGYEQYF.

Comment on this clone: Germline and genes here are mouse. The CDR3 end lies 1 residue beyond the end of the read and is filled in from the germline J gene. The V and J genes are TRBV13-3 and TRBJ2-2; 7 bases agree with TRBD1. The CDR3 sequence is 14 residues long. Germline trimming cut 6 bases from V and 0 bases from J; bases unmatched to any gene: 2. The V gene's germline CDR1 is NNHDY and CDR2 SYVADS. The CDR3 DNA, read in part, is TGTGCCAGCATTGGGACAGCAAACACCGGGCAGCTCTAC. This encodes CASIGTANTGQLY. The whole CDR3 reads CASIGTANTGQLYF.

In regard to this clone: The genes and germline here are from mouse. CDR3 loop: CASSQAPGEANSDYTF. The DNA read from the CDR3 is TGTGCCAGCAGCCAAGCCCCAGGGGAAGCAAACTCCGACTACACC. V gene TRBV2 combines with J gene TRBJ1-2; TRBD1 is a possible D gene (6 bases). Read coverage stops 1 residue before the CDR3 terminus; the germline J gene supplies the remainder. Trimming took off 1 base at V and 0 bases at J, with 12 bases between the two ends. The CDR3 contains 16 residues. Germline V lookup: CDR1 LGHNA, CDR2 YSYQKL.

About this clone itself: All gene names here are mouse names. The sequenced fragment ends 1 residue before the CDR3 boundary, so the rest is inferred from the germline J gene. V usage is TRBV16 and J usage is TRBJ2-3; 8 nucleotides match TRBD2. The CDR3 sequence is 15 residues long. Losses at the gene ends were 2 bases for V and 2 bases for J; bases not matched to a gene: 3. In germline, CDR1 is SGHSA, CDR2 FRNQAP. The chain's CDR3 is CASSLLGGFAETLYF. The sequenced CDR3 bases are TGTGCAAGCAGCTTACTGGGGGGATTTGCAGAAACGCTGTAT.

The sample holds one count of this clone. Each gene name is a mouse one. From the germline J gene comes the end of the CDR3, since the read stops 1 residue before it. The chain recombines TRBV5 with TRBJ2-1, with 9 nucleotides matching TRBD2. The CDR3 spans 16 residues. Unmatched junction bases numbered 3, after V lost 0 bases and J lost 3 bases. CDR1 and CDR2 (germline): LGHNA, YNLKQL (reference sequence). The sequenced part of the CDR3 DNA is TGTGCCAGCAGCCAAGATTCCTGGGGGGGCTATGCTGAGCAGTTC. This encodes CASSQDSWGGYAEQF. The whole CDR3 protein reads CASSQDSWGGYAEQFF.

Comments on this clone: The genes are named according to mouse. The covered CDR3 bases are TGTGCCAGCAGCCCCTCCTATGAACAGTAC. Translated: CASSPSYEQY. The full CDR3 protein is CASSPSYEQYF. The chain couples TRBV4 to TRBJ2-7; D remains ambiguous. Sequencing ends 1 residue short of the CDR3 end; the germline J gene provides the rest. Deletions cut 5 bases from V and 0 bases from J, with 2 bases between. CDR1 is LGHDT and CDR2 is YNNKQL in the germline V gene (reference sequence). This CDR3 region has 11 residues.